The 32 T cell receptor beta chains presented below share a single source sample, sequenced in a study of T cells in Graves' hyperthyroidism and ophthalmopathy. RNA transcripts gave rise to amplified TCR beta CDR3 regions. The TCR CDR3 first-round RT-PCR relied on the HTBI primer set. TCRdb processed the multiplex PCR reads anew with MiXCR; each CDR3 protein has one entry. The profile covers approximately 400,000 distinct CDR3 sequences, with less than 20% appearing a single time and roughly 8% taken by the ten largest. Sequenced material: blood. The source is a woman younger than 35 with Graves' hyperthyroidism.

This sequence joins TRBV10-3 and TRBJ1-2; D not certain. This CDR3 has 14 amino acids. Between the trimmed V and J ends, which lost 2 bases and 6 bases, there was a span of 13 bases. CDR1 is ENHRY and CDR2 is SYGVKD in the germline V gene. The CDR3 DNA follows: TGTGCCATCAGTGAGAGGCCGGGAGGTCATGGCTACACCTTC. Protein sequence: CAISERPGGHGYTF.

There are many counts of this clonotype. The rearrangement links TRBV7-2 to TRBJ1-4; D might be TRBD1 (6 bases). CDR3 length: 15 amino acids. Germline lookup yields CDR1 SGHTA and CDR2 FQGNSA. V lost 5 bases, J lost 4 bases, and 14 bases lay in between. The DNA of the CDR3 is TGTGCCAGCAGCGTGAGTGGACAGTTTAATGAAAAACTGTTTTTT. Translation: CASSVSGQFNEKLFF.

The sample holds many counts of this clonotype. The chain uses TRBV7-3 and TRBJ2-3, with a tentative D call TRBD2 (5 bases). The CDR3 totals 14 residues. V lost 3 bases and J 5 bases, leaving 12 bases between the germline ends. Germline V gene data show CDR1 as SGHTA and CDR2 as FQGTGA. This chain's CDR3 is CASSFQDGVDTQYF. As DNA, the CDR3 is TGTGCCAGCAGCTTCCAAGACGGGGTAGATACGCAGTATTTT.

There are many counts of this clonotype. The chain joins TRBV6-6 to TRBJ1-2, with no clear D. The CDR3 sequence is 18 residues long. The V and J ends lost 0 bases and 5 bases respectively, with 22 bases between them. Germline CDR1 and CDR2: MNHNY and SVGAGI (reference sequence). CDR3 amino acids: CASSYSKVGHTIFYGYTF. For the CDR3, the DNA is TGTGCCAGCAGTTACTCGAAAGTTGGGCATACAATTTTTTATGGCTACACCTTC.

As to this clonotype: A read error is possible here, since a much larger clone lies one base away. J is TRBJ2-3 and V is TRBV2, with 15 bases that match TRBD2. The germline CDR1 and CDR2 sequences are SNHLY and FYNNEI. CDR3 length equals 15 residues. Germline trimming cut 4 bases from V and 6 bases from J; bases unmatched to any gene: 2. CDR3 sequence: CASSAGTSGGDTQYF. The CDR3 region has the DNA TGTGCCAGCAGTGCAGGGACTAGCGGGGGGGATACGCAGTATTTT. The whole variable domain, remainder taken from reference TRBV2 and TRBJ2-3, is EPEVTQTPSHQVTQMGQEVILRCVPISNHLYFYWYRQILGQKVEFLVSFYNNEISEKSEIFDDQFSVERPDGSNFTLKIRSTKLEDSAMYFCASSAGTSGGDTQYFGPGTRLTVL.

This clonotype occurred a few times. The CDR3, as DNA: TGCAGTACGGAGACAGGGAGGGAGCAGTACTTC. Amino acid sequence: CSTETGREQYF. This chain uses TRBV20-1 with TRBJ2-7, with D maybe TRBD1 (7 bases). Trimming shortened V by 8 bases and J by 7 bases, and 15 bases separated the two germline ends. This CDR3 contains 11 residues. Germline V gene lookup returns CDR1 DFQATT and CDR2 SNEGSKA (reference sequence).

The genes are TRBV4-2 and TRBJ2-7; no reliable D call. The germline CDR1 and CDR2 sequences are LGHNA and YNFKEQ. The CDR3 loop spans 14 amino acids. The V and J ends lost 4 bases and 3 bases respectively, with 13 bases between them. This CDR3 is CASSRQRNDYEQYF. In DNA, the CDR3 is TGTGCCAGCAGCCGCCAACGGAACGACTACGAGCAGTACTTC.

This sequence joins TRBV10-2 and TRBJ1-2; D unclear. This CDR3 comprises 15 residues. The germline V and J ends were trimmed by 8 bases and 10 bases, with 26 bases remaining between them. Germline values: CDR1 WSHSY, CDR2 SAAADI. DNA for the CDR3: TGCGCCAGCTCAACCTACAGTACTTGGAACTATAACTACACCTTC. Its translation is CASSTYSTWNYNYTF.

This chain joins TRBV4-1 and TRBJ2-2; 9 nucleotides line up with TRBD2. The CDR3 runs 20 residues. Trimming at V came to 1 base and at J to 2 bases, leaving 14 bases not matched to a gene. Germline V gene sequence: CDR1 MGHRA, CDR2 YSYEKL. The CDR3 is CASSQGLSWRGGGNTGELFF. The CDR3 bases are TGCGCCAGCAGCCAAGGACTTTCCTGGCGGGGGGGCGGAAACACCGGGGAGCTGTTTTTT.

This clonotype appeared a single time. Possible read error: a much larger clone is one base away. This chain uses TRBV6-1 with TRBJ2-1; TRBD1 agrees at 10 bases. V lost 7 bases and J lost 3; bases outside the gene matches: 9. The CDR3 spans 16 residues. CDR1 MNHNS and CDR2 SASEGT come from the germline V gene. CDR3 sequence (DNA): TGTGCCAGCATCCTGGTGACAGGGGGCAACTACAATGAGCAGTTCTTC. Its translation is CASILVTGGNYNEQFF.

About this clonotype itself: A junction boundary mismatches the germline segment, possibly from a read error. This CDR3 is CASSPGTGGYKQYF. CDR3 DNA: TGTGCCAGCAGTCCAGGGACAGGGGGCTACAAGCAGTACTTC. The V call is TRBV28, the J call TRBJ2-7; 12 positions agree with TRBD1. From germline, CDR1 is MDHEN and CDR2 SYDVKM. The CDR3 totals 14 residues.

This clonotype was seen ten or more times. This sequence joins TRBV12-3 or TRBV12-4 and TRBJ2-5, with D unclear. Trimming took 6 bases from V and 1 from J, leaving 12 bases between them. This CDR3 contains 14 residues. As DNA, the CDR3 is TGTGCCAGCAGCCTAGGGATACCCCAAGAGACCCAGTACTTC. It yields the protein CASSLGIPQETQYF.

V is TRBV15 and J is TRBJ1-5; a weak D match, TRBD1 (5 bases). V lost 0 bases and J lost 7, with 16 bases in between. The CDR3 totals 16 residues. CDR1 and CDR2 (germline): LNHNV, YYDKDF (reference sequence). The CDR3 protein is CATSRDPAGRWQPQHF. The DNA of the CDR3 is TGTGCCACCAGCAGAGATCCGGCAGGGCGTTGGCAGCCCCAGCATTTT.

V usage is TRBV11-2 and J usage is TRBJ2-7; 16 bases match TRBD2. Per germline, CDR1 SGHAT and CDR2 FQNNGV. There are 18 residues in the CDR3. V trimming: 5 bases; J trimming: 4 bases; junction bases outside the gene matches: 11. The CDR3 nucleotides are TGTGCCAGCAGCCCTTTCGAGGGACTAGCGGGGGGGCTGTACGAGCAGTACTTC. It is translated as CASSPFEGLAGGLYEQYF.

This chain connects TRBV3-1 to TRBJ2-1; 9 positions match TRBD2. This CDR3 is 15 amino acids long. The germline CDR1 and CDR2 sequences are LGHDT and YNNKEL (reference sequence). V lost 4 bases and J lost 6; bases outside the gene matches: 7. CDR3 sequence (DNA): TGTGCCAGCAGCCGTTCGCGGGGGGGAGTCAATGAGCAGTTCTTC. Encoded protein: CASSRSRGGVNEQFF.

This clonotype appeared many times. This chain uses TRBV12-3 or TRBV12-4 with TRBJ2-7; 14 bases map to TRBD2. This CDR3 has 14 amino acids. V lost 7 bases to trimming and J lost 5 bases; unmatched junction nucleotides: 4. CDR3 loop: CASTPGLAGDEQYF. CDR3 DNA: TGTGCCAGCACCCCGGGACTAGCGGGAGACGAGCAGTACTTC.

V gene TRBV18 combines with J gene TRBJ2-1, with D hard to call. Looked up from germline, CDR1 is KGHSH and CDR2 is LQKENI. V was trimmed by 11 bases and J by 7 bases, leaving 15 bases between them. This CDR3 is built from 12 residues. CDR3 sequence: CAGGSEENEQFF. Here the CDR3 DNA reads TGTGCCGGCGGATCCGAGGAGAATGAGCAGTTCTTC.

This clonotype occurred many times. J is TRBJ1-1 and V is TRBV11-2, with 8 bases identical to TRBD1. V lost 3 bases to trimming and J lost 0 bases; unmatched junction nucleotides: 9. The CDR3 spans 17 residues. Germline V gives CDR1 SGHAT, CDR2 FQNNGV. CDR3 loop: CASSLIYTGGMNTEAFF. For the CDR3, the DNA is TGTGCCAGCAGCTTGATATACACAGGGGGAATGAACACTGAAGCTTTCTTT.

This clonotype was observed once. A much larger clone differs by one base, so this may be a read error. The CDR3 spells CVSSLTGSGGEAFF. Written as DNA, the CDR3 is TGTGTCAGCAGCCTTACAGGGTCGGGTGGTGAAGCTTTCTTT. The chain uses TRBV9 and TRBJ1-1; possible D gene TRBD1, 6 bases. The CDR3 is made up of 14 amino acids. Germline CDR1 and CDR2: SGDLS and YYNGEE.

For this clonotype: A much bigger clone sits one base away, suggesting this may be a read error. The chain employs TRBV15 and TRBJ2-7; no clear D. V lost 7 bases and J 9 bases, leaving 16 bases between the germline ends. The V gene's germline CDR1 is LNHNV and CDR2 YYDKDF (reference sequence). The CDR3 is 12 amino acids. Here the CDR3 reads CATIPLIDVQYF. The CDR3 nucleotides are TGTGCCACCATCCCGTTAATAGATGTGCAGTACTTC.

This clonotype appeared many times. The chain has TRBV2 and TRBJ2-7; D is unclear. The V end lost 1 base, the J end lost 3 bases, and 7 bases lay between the germline ends. This CDR3 region has 13 residues. Germline CDR1 and CDR2: SNHLY and FYNNEI. The CDR3 sequence is CASSEESIYEQYF. For the CDR3, the DNA is TGTGCCAGCAGTGAAGAGTCAATCTACGAGCAGTACTTC.

This clonotype was seen ten or more times. At one boundary the junction diverges from the germline segment, which might be a read error. The CDR3 region has the DNA TGTGCCAGCATTTACGCGGGGACAGGGATCTACGAGCAGTACTTC. Encoded protein: CASIYAGTGIYEQYF. The J gene is TRBJ2-7, the V gene TRBV6-2 or TRBV6-3; 9 bases are a match to TRBD1. CDR1 is MNHEY and CDR2 is SVGEGT in the germline V gene. The CDR3 spans 15 residues.

This clonotype was detected many times. This chain connects TRBV28 to TRBJ2-1, with a possible D match to TRBD2 (5 bases). The CDR3 loop spans 16 amino acids. Trimming removed 5 bases at V and 1 base at J, with 15 bases between. CDR1 MDHEN and CDR2 SYDVKM come from the germline V gene. The CDR3 loop reads CASSPDLGVSYNEQFF. CDR3 coding DNA: TGTGCCAGCAGTCCGGACTTGGGAGTGTCCTACAATGAGCAGTTCTTC. The complete variable domain, with remaining parts taken from reference TRBV28 and TRBJ2-1, reads DVKVTQSSRYLVKRTGEKVFLECVQDMDHENMFWYRQDPGLGLRLIYFSYDVKMKEKGDIPEGYSVSREKKERFSLILESASTNQTSMYLCASSPDLGVSYNEQFFGPGTRLTVL.

CDR3 sequence (DNA): TGTGCCCTCCGGAGGGGAACAGATACGCAGTATTTT. Translating it yields CALRRGTDTQYF. The J gene is TRBJ2-3, the V gene TRBV12-3 or TRBV12-4; D is perhaps TRBD2 (6 bases). V lost 11 bases and J lost 3, with 12 bases in between. The CDR3 totals 12 residues.

This clonotype was recorded a few times. At one end, the junction sequence differs from germline, possibly due to a read error. The DNA for the CDR3 is TGTGCCAGCAGCTTAGCGCATAGCTTCGACAGAATGAACACTAAAGCTTTCTTT. Protein product: CASSLAHSFDRMNTKAFF. The chain employs TRBV7-9 and TRBJ1-1, with D perhaps matching TRBD1 (5 bases). Per the germline V gene, CDR1 is SEHNR and CDR2 is FQNEAQ (reference sequence). This CDR3 comprises 18 residues. The complete variable domain, with remaining parts taken from reference TRBV7-9 and TRBJ1-1, reads DTGVSQNPRHKITKRGQNVTFRCDPISEHNRLYWYRQTLGQGPEFLTYFQNEAQLEKSRLLSDRFSAERPKGSFSTLEIQRTEQGDSAMYLCASSLAHSFDRMNTKAFFGQGTRLTVV.

The rearrangement joins TRBV3-1 to TRBJ2-2; 9 positions match TRBD2. V lost 4 bases, J lost 5 bases, and 8 bases stayed unmatched. This CDR3 has 16 residues. The V gene's germline CDR1 is LGHDT and CDR2 YNNKEL (reference sequence). The CDR3 protein is CASSPRAGGGTGELFF. CDR3 nucleotides: TGTGCCAGCAGCCCCAGAGCGGGAGGAGGGACCGGGGAGCTGTTTTTT.

This clonotype was observed a handful of times. The V gene is TRBV5-1, the J gene TRBJ1-2; tentative D call: TRBD1 (5 bases). V lost 2 bases to trimming and J lost 1 base, with 12 bases between them. Germline V gene data show CDR1 as SGHRS and CDR2 as YFSETQ. CDR3 length: 15 residues. CDR3 protein: CASSFLGTFNYGYTF. CDR3 DNA sequence: TGCGCCAGCAGCTTTTTAGGGACCTTTAACTATGGCTACACCTTC.

Only a few counts were recorded for this clonotype. This chain links TRBV11-3 with TRBJ1-6; 9 bases fit TRBD1. This CDR3 is 17 amino acids long. Looked up from germline, CDR1 is SGHNT and CDR2 is YENEEA. Unmatched junction bases numbered 13, after V lost 4 bases and J lost 9 bases. The CDR3 protein is CASSYELTGGQGSPLHF. CDR3 coding DNA: TGTGCCAGCAGCTACGAACTCACAGGGGGCCAGGGTTCACCCCTCCACTTT.

The V and J genes are TRBV12-5 and TRBJ2-3; perhaps D is TRBD1 or TRBD2 (5 bases each). The germline V and J ends were trimmed by 5 bases and 1 base, with 7 bases remaining between them. The CDR3 spans 13 residues. Germline CDR1 reads LGHNT; CDR2 reads FRNRAP. The CDR3 nucleotides read TGTGCTAGTGGTGGGGACCGCACAGATACGCAGTATTTT. This encodes CASGGDRTDTQYF.

This clonotype has a handful of counts. This rearrangement joins TRBV5-4 to TRBJ1-4; possible D gene TRBD1, 5 bases. In germline, CDR1 is SGHNT, CDR2 YYREEE (reference sequence). V was trimmed by 2 bases and J by 8 bases, leaving 16 bases between them. The CDR3 is 15 amino acids. Written as DNA, the CDR3 is TGTGCCAGCAGCTTTACAGGATTGGGGTTCGAAAAACTGTTTTTT. This translates into CASSFTGLGFEKLFF.

This clonotype was picked up many times. V is TRBV3-1 and J is TRBJ2-1; possibly TRBD1 or TRBD2 for D (5 bases each). This CDR3 is 16 amino acids long. From germline, CDR1 is LGHDT and CDR2 YNNKEL (reference sequence). V shed 0 bases and J shed 4 bases, with 13 bases lying between them. The CDR3 bases are TGTGCCAGCAGCCAAGATGGGTGGGGACCGTACAATGAGCAGTTCTTC. Protein: CASSQDGWGPYNEQFF.

Note on this clonotype: This sequence may be a read error, since a much larger clone differs from it by one base. The J gene is TRBJ1-1, the V gene TRBV30, with D uncertain. The CDR3 loop spans 13 amino acids. The germline CDR1 and CDR2 sequences are GTSNPN and SVGIG (reference sequence). Trimming stripped 3 bases from V and 3 bases from J, with 11 bases between. The CDR3 spells CAWRADKDTEAFF. The DNA of the CDR3 is TGTGCCTGGAGAGCCGACAAGGACACTGAAGCTTTCTTT. The whole variable domain, filled in from reference TRBV30 and TRBJ1-1, reads SQTIHQWPATLVQPVGSPLSLECTVEGTSNPNLYWYRQAAGRGLQLLFYSVGIGQISSEVPQNLSASRPQDRQFILSSKKLLLSDSGFYLCAWRADKDTEAFFGQGTRLTVV.